This entry concerns a single TCR beta chain. Its antigen is still unknown. Other DNA sequences in the same sample also yield this CDR3. Terminally differentiated effector memory CD45RA+ cells were excluded by CCR7 positive selection of CD45RO-negative cells. Here immunoSEQ multiplex PCR was the method, and the copy in TCRdb shows in-frame clones only, minus some. Among millions of clones listed, roughly 91% were seen once. The data were obtained in a study of shared clonotypes between healthy human individuals. General observations from the study: Naive subsets typically showed greater estimated richness than memory subsets. Non-shared clonotypes showed lower generation probabilities than clonotypes common to all four donors.

The origin of this receptor is a man younger than 35 in good health. Some clones in this sample may be carry-over from other donors' samples. Sequences were obtained from naive CD8+ T cells from PBMCs.

The CDR3 protein is CASSPRTGWGYGYTF. In nucleotides, the CDR3 is TGTGCCAGCAGTCCACGGACAGGGTGGGGCTATGGCTACACCTTC. This sequence joins TRBV27 and TRBJ1-2; TRBD1 aligns across 8 bases. The junction had 9 bases not matched to a gene; V was cut back by 5 bases and J by 4 bases. This CDR3 region has 15 residues. Germline CDR1 and CDR2: MNHEY and SMNVEV (reference sequence).